What follows is one T cell receptor (beta chain) and its context. Which antigen it targets is not known. Nothing much larger sits one base from this clone, and base qualities are not available. From cysteine to phenylalanine, the CDR3 is 17 amino acids long. Here the CDR3 DNA is all that survives: 51 bases in frame from base 1. V was cut back by 7 bases and J by 3 bases, leaving a gap of 27 bases between them. Per the germline V gene, SQVTM is the CDR1 and ANQGSEA is the CDR2. The CDR3 regions of human TCRbeta chains were analyzed by immunosequencing. As for the authors' bioinformatics: Repertoire TCRs were checked for matches against a reference library of SARS-CoV-2-specific TCRs that had been generated using the MIRA antigen-specificity platform. Breadth meant the fraction of unique TCRs that were SARS-CoV-2-associated, whereas depth meant the fraction of total T cells that were SARS-CoV-2-associated. Using the MIRA data, each spike-specific TCR was assigned both to the spike region to which the TCR was reactive and to a CD4 or CD8 class. Log10-transformed breadth and depth values were compared by one-way ANOVA with Sidak's multiple comparisons tests. TCRdb took over this immuneACCESS table, retaining in-frame rearrangements with V and J assigned. Such tables are incomplete; in checked studies, under half of the missing clones stem from an unresolved V gene, and the remainder is unexplained. Clone size and V and J calls were adopted from that table, with D and trimming inferred from the DNA. The sample table shows 99,000 or so clones, and about nine tenths are seen once. The leading ten clones occupy approximately 19% of the sample.

These data belong to a study of T cell responses to AZD1222 COVID-19 vaccine (dated by TCRdb to the early 2020s). Study-level background: Because spike-specific TCR depth and breadth did not differ between the two schedules, AZD1222 recipients who got a second dose at roughly 4 weeks were pooled with those who got a second dose at roughly 12 weeks. Trial participants were enrolled into age subgroups of 18-55, 56-69 and 70-plus years, which contained 148, 28 and 57 TCR-sequenced participants, respectively. A total of about 230 trial participants underwent TCR sequencing, of whom about 210 received two doses of AZD1222 and some 26 received two doses of the MenACWY control vaccine.

Summary of the overall study and its limitations: CD4 TCRs associated with the vaccine covered the entire spike protein, and the dominant responses were in regions 160-218 and 743-854. After two AZD1222 doses, spike-specific TCR breadth and depth were significantly higher than at day 0 and than in MenACWY recipients. Participants were mostly white British and included more females than males, and it was suggested by the authors that clonal diversity may have been underestimated. In the small 56-69-year group, the increase in depth fell short of significance, most likely because of low power. Only a handful of AZD1222 recipients were SARS-CoV-2 seropositive at baseline, limiting conclusions about previously exposed vaccinees. Reportedly, close to half of the unique spike-specific TCRs recognized epitopes lying outside the regions that are mutated in the B.1.351 and B.1.1.7 variants. Because no day 14 peak-response samples were available, repertoires were characterized only after the peak T cell response.

The time point label, read with the paper, signifies: baseline before first vaccination. The vaccinee samples were drawn from two UK trials, COV001 and COV002, one of which was a single-blind randomized controlled phase 2/3 trial testing AZD1222 (ChAdOx1 nCoV-19) in healthy adults. For TCRbeta chain sequencing, PBMC samples were collected from trial participants at day 0 and at day 28 after the second dose. This clonotype was obtained from an adult in good health. The chain is encoded by TRBV29-1 joined to TRBJ1-2; matching of 5 bases hints at TRBD1 as the D gene. The specimen was peripheral blood, collected on day 0 of AZD1222 vaccination. The CDR3: CSADGAGGKWGDYGYTF. The nucleotide sequence reads TGCAGCGCAGATGGTGCAGGCGGGAAATGGGGGGACTATGGCTACACCTTC.